The sequence of this T cell receptor (beta chain) was determined in a study of OX40 agonist ivuxolimab in advanced cancers. Study background: Patients in dose escalation had liver, melanoma, kidney or head and neck cancers.

The data were produced by immunoSEQ multiplex PCR, yet TCRdb's version contains in-frame clones alone and is incomplete. The table has almost 15,000 clones, 80% seen once. For this clone: Its cognate antigen is unknown.

Whole-study results and caveats: Blood T cells, both CD4+ and CD8+, expanded clonally by week 6 at 0.1 to 3.0 mg/kg.

Trimming removed 7 bases from V and 3 bases from J, with 15 bases in between. CDR1 is LGHNT and CDR2 is FRNRAP in the germline V gene. CDR3 length: 14 amino acids. Autoimmune disease history or systemic immunosuppression barred patients. The chain is built from TRBV12-5 and TRBJ1-1; D is perhaps TRBD1 (6 bases). This TCR came from an adult with an advanced solid tumor such as melanoma, head and neck, liver or kidney cancer. This sample comprised CD4+ or CD8+ T cells sorted from blood, obtained in a trial of the OX40 agonist ivuxolimab. The CDR3 nucleotides are TGTGCTAGTGATCGGACAGCCCCAGACACTGAAGCTTTCTTT. Its translation is CASDRTAPDTEAFF.